The T cell receptor beta chain under discussion was sequenced for a study of beta chain features in type 1 diabetes. Sequencing targeted expressed TCRB transcripts, as all isolated RNA had been reverse transcribed. The table came from immunoSEQ multiplex PCR; TCRdb's copy has only in-frame clones and leaves some out. The sample includes about 340,000 clones, about 13% of them seen just once. To note about this clone: Its antigen is not identified.

Study-wide results and limits: There was a moderate but significant shortening of TCRB CDR3s in all four CD4+ subsets of Type 1 diabetes patients.

Germline-derived CDR1 and CDR2 are SNHLY and FYNNEI. Trimming pared 6 bases from V and 6 bases from J, leaving 12 bases between. This CDR3 region has 13 residues. Isolation of CD4+ naive, central memory, regulatory and stem cell-like memory cells was achieved by sorting via CD45RO/CCR7/CD25/CD127/CD95/CD27. Each sorted fraction was over 95% pure. Sequencing input: naive CD4+ T cells from blood. The rearrangement joins TRBV2 to TRBJ1-5; D unclear. This sequence originates from a woman under 30 with type 1 diabetes. CDR3: CASREVGSQPQHF. The DNA for the CDR3 is TGTGCCAGCAGGGAGGTAGGGAGTCAGCCCCAGCATTTT.